The sequence of this T cell receptor beta chain was determined in a study of blood T cell repertoires in COVID-19. The wider study: In each case, the material was cDNA or gDNA derived from T cells, B-cell-depleted T cells, or PBMCs.

The study assigned cohorts using participant-reported clinical history. Recovery meant two consecutive negative NP/OP PCR tests, professional clearance, or resolved symptoms. As processed by the authors: By means of reference gene primer amplification, nucleated cell counts were estimated. Sequencing was performed with immunoSEQ multiplex PCR; in TCRdb, only in-frame clones are kept and a portion is missing. V and J calls and clone size are copied from that table; D and trimming were computed from the DNA. The sample shows some 260,000 clones, about nine tenths of them seen only once. With 5 bases removed from V and 8 bases from J, the gap between germline ends came to 15 bases. Germline V gene lookup returns CDR1 GTSNPN and CDR2 SVGIG (reference sequence). CDR3 length: 13 amino acids.

The receptor's source is a man in his forties or fifties who had recovered from COVID-19. The sample was PBMCs or T cells enriched from blood (not recorded which). This sequence joins TRBV30 and TRBJ1-4, with D maybe TRBD1 (6 bases). The CDR3 DNA reads as TGTGCCTGGGCACAGGGAGTCAAGGAAAAACTGTTTTTT. Amino acids: CAWAQGVKEKLFF.